The source of this TCR beta chain is a study of cytomegalovirus exposure and HLA in healthy donors. Findings and limits, study-wide: Presence/absence analyses treated sequencing depth as roughly uniform across donors. CMV antigen specificity was confirmed in vitro for a few CMV-associated chains. Reportedly, a later analysis found an Asian-associated ancestry cluster had fewer N-insertions than the approximately 700-donor mean.

Both 60 Vbeta primers and 13 Jbeta primers went into the PCR. Assay used: immunoSEQ multiplex PCR; TCRdb lists only in-frame clones, some missing. The sample lists about 94,000 clones, 77% occurring once. Points on this clone: Its antigen is unidentified.

The V end lost 1 base, the J end lost 0 bases, and 15 bases lay between the germline ends. The CDR3 runs to 16 residues. The germline V gene has CDR1 GTSNPN and CDR2 SVGIG (reference sequence). The chain combines TRBV30 with TRBJ1-1, with no clear D. The sample comprised PBMCs. This clonotype originated in a man aged 25 to 40 in good health and CMV-seronegative. This chain's CDR3 is CAWSETSGRMNTEAFF. The CDR3 DNA sequence: TGTGCCTGGAGTGAAACCTCCGGGAGAATGAACACTGAAGCTTTCTTT.